This T cell receptor (beta chain) was sequenced during a study of shared clonotypes between healthy human individuals. Per the germline V gene, CDR1 is MDHEN and CDR2 is SYDVKM. The CDR3 sequence is 14 residues long. Trimming removed 3 bases from V and 4 bases from J, with 10 bases in between. Comments on this clone: The sample holds other DNA sequences that translate to the same CDR3.

The repertoire was sequenced with immunoSEQ multiplex PCR; TCRdb's copy has only in-frame clones and lacks some. The sample has about 2.3 million clones, approximately 93% seen once. The material sequenced was naive CD4+ T cells from PBMCs. Sample subset: CD45RA+ positively selected. The clonotype comes from a young man in good health. Some clones in this sample may be carry-over from other donors' samples. The chain carries TRBV28 and TRBJ1-5; D may be TRBD1 (5 bases). The CDR3, as DNA: TGTGCCAGCAGTTTGTTGGGACGTAATCAGCCCCAGCATTTT. It encodes CASSLLGRNQPQHF.